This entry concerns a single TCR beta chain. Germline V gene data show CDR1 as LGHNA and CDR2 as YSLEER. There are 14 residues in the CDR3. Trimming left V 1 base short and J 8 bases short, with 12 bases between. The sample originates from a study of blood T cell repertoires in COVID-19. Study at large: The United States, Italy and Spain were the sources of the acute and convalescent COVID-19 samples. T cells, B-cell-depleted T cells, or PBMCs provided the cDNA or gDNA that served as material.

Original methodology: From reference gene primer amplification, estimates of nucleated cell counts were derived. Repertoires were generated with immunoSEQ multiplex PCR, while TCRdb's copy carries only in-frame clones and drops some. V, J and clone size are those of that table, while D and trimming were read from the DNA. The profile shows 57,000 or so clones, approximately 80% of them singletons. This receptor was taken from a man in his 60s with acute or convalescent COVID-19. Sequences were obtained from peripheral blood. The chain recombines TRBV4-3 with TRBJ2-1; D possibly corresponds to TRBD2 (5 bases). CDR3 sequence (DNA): TGCGCCAGCAGCCAAGGGAACGGGGTCGATGAGCAGTTCTTC. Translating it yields CASSQGNGVDEQFF.